The source of this TCR beta chain is a study of T cells in localized non-small cell lung cancer. This clone has only a few counts. What it binds is unknown. Study-level points and caveats: Appearing in adjacent lung were a median around 60 of the top 100 tumor clones. Clonality peaked in uninvolved adjacent lung rather than tumor. Because sequencing included only one region (of the tumor), heterogeneity remains possible. Higher T cell density in the blood was associated with longer overall survival, whereas higher adjacent-lung clonality associated with shorter survival.

Generated by immunoSEQ multiplex PCR, the TCRdb table keeps only in-frame clones and is missing some. The sample carries over 2,000 clones, more than 20% recorded once. The sequence derives from a woman aged 40 to 75 with stage I lung adenocarcinoma. The sample in question was lung tumor tissue, obtained before any cancer treatment.

CDR3 region: CASSLEQPGDGYTF. CDR3 DNA sequence: TGCGCCAGCAGCTTGGAACAGCCGGGGGATGGCTACACCTTC. The rearrangement joins TRBV5-1 to TRBJ1-2; the D gene is possibly TRBD1 (5 bases). V was clipped by 0 bases and J by 6 bases, with 12 bases between them. The CDR3 is 14 residues long. Germline assignment: CDR1 SGHRS and CDR2 YFSETQ.